One sample yielded the 22 T cell receptor beta chains listed below, sequenced in a study of T cell changes during pregnancy in multiple sclerosis. The protocol was immunoSEQ multiplex PCR, while the TCRdb copy is restricted to in-frame clones and leaves out a portion. The repertoire has roughly 80,000 clones, about 92% of them found once; the top ten carry approximately 1.4%. This specimen was peripheral blood, taken before pregnancy. Receptor source: a female donor with multiple sclerosis, enrolled in a pregnancy study.

This CDR3 is CSAPDRSEAFF. CDR3 nucleotide sequence: TGCAGTGCGCCAGACAGAAGTGAAGCTTTCTTT. The chain uses TRBV20-1 and TRBJ1-1, with D tentatively TRBD1 (5 bases). V was shortened by 6 bases and J by 7 bases, with 12 bases between the two germline ends. Germline loops: CDR1 DFQATT, CDR2 SNEGSKA (reference sequence). CDR3 size: 11 residues.

This chain uses TRBV30 with TRBJ2-7; the D gene is possibly TRBD2 (5 bases). Trimming cost V 4 bases and J 2 bases, with 12 bases left between them. This CDR3 spans 13 amino acids. Germline CDR1 reads GTSNPN; CDR2 reads SVGIG (reference sequence). The CDR3 DNA follows: TGTGCCTGGATCGGGGTACCTGCCTACGAGCAGTACTTC. The encoded protein is CAWIGVPAYEQYF.

The rearrangement links TRBV5-1 to TRBJ1-2, with 11 bases that match TRBD1. CDR1 and CDR2 (germline): SGHRS, YFSETQ. The CDR3 is 15 amino acids. The junction had 6 bases not matched to a gene; V was cut back by 0 bases and J by 8 bases. CDR3: CASSLGTGGDEGYTF. The CDR3 nucleotides are TGCGCCAGCAGCTTGGGGACAGGGGGCGATGAGGGCTACACCTTC.

This clone was seen a single time. The chain couples TRBV30 to TRBJ2-7, with 8 bases fitting TRBD2. Germline values: CDR1 GTSNPN, CDR2 SVGIG (reference sequence). The CDR3 consists of 15 residues. V dropped 5 bases and J dropped 3; count of bases not matched to a gene: 12. CDR3 nucleotides: TGTGCCTGGCTCATTAAGGCTAGCGGGTGCTACGAGCAGTACTTC. Translation gives CAWLIKASGCYEQYF.

The V and J genes are TRBV7-2 and TRBJ2-7; 9 bases agree with TRBD2. V shed 5 bases, J shed 6 bases, and the junction held 2 bases outside the gene matches. This CDR3 is built from 12 residues. Per germline, CDR1 SGHTA and CDR2 FQGNSA. CDR3 bases: TGTGCCAGCAGCGAGACTAGCGGCGAGCAGTACTTC. This translates into CASSETSGEQYF.

V usage is TRBV14 and J usage is TRBJ2-1; 8 nucleotides line up with TRBD2. With 6 bases clipped from V and 7 bases from J, the junction kept 11 bases outside the gene matches. The germline V gene has CDR1 SGHDN and CDR2 FVKESK. The CDR3 loop spans 15 amino acids. CDR3 nucleotides: TGTGCCAGCAGAAGCAGCGGGGGCCTCCTTAATGAGCAGTTCTTC. It encodes CASRSSGGLLNEQFF.

This clone occurred once. The chain combines TRBV15 with TRBJ1-5; possible D gene TRBD1, 5 bases. V was cut by 2 bases and J by 0 bases, with 14 bases left in between. This CDR3 is built from 17 residues. Germline CDR1 is LNHNV and CDR2 is YYDKDF (reference sequence). The DNA for the CDR3 is TGTGCCACCAGCAGAACAGGCTGGGGATATAGCAATCAGCCCCAGCATTTT. Residues: CATSRTGWGYSNQPQHF. Full variable domain (remainder filled in from reference TRBV15 and TRBJ1-5): DAMVIQNPRYQVTQFGKPVTLSCSQTLNHNVMYWYQQKSSQAPKLLFHYYDKDFNNEADTPDNFQSRRPNTSFCFLDIRSPGLGDTAMYLCATSRTGWGYSNQPQHFGDGTRLSIL.

This clone was observed a single time. The chain is built from TRBV19 and TRBJ2-3; possible D gene TRBD2, 5 bases. This CDR3 has 17 residues. Germline-derived CDR1 and CDR2 are LNHDA and SQIVND (reference sequence). With 3 bases removed from V and 0 bases from J, the gap between germline ends came to 16 bases. The CDR3 DNA reads as TGTGCCAGTAGTATTTTAAGGCCTTCGGGGAGCACAGATACGCAGTATTTT. Its protein is CASSILRPSGSTDTQYF.

The chain couples TRBV5-6 to TRBJ2-7, with D possibly being TRBD1 (5 bases). This CDR3 region has 17 residues. Germline V gives CDR1 SGHDT, CDR2 YYEEEE. The V end lost 5 bases, the J end lost 4 bases, and 25 bases lay between the germline ends. The CDR3 is CASRLTDTQGFWYEQYF. The CDR3 coding sequence is TGTGCCAGCAGATTGACGGACACCCAAGGGTTCTGGTACGAGCAGTACTTC.

This sequence joins TRBV4-1 and TRBJ2-3, with 8 bases lining up with TRBD2. Germline V lookup: CDR1 MGHRA, CDR2 YSYEKL. The CDR3 has 18 residues. The trim removed 1 base at V and 4 bases at J, leaving 13 bases unmatched. This CDR3 reads CASSQVAGAGGGADTQYF. The CDR3 DNA sequence: TGCGCCAGCAGCCAAGTGGCGGGGGCGGGGGGCGGGGCAGATACGCAGTATTTT.

The rearrangement links TRBV2 to TRBJ1-3; D not certain. V was pared by 7 bases and J by 0 bases, with 19 bases between. CDR1 is SNHLY and CDR2 is FYNNEI in the germline V gene. The CDR3 is 17 residues long. As DNA, the CDR3 is TGTGCCAGCACTCATACTTTGGGCAGTGACTCTGGAAACACCATATATTTT. This encodes CASTHTLGSDSGNTIYF.

The chain couples TRBV10-1 to TRBJ2-2; a possible D gene is TRBD1 (6 bases). This CDR3 has 13 amino acids. Per germline, CDR1 WNHNN and CDR2 SYGVQD (reference sequence). V shed 2 bases and J shed 7 bases, with 8 bases lying between them. CDR3 amino acids: CASSEGGHGELFF. The CDR3 DNA sequence: TGCGCCAGCAGTGAGGGGGGACACGGGGAGCTGTTTTTT.

The chain recombines TRBV13 with TRBJ2-3; 11 bases align to TRBD2. CDR1 and CDR2 from the germline V gene are PRHDT and FYEKMQ (reference sequence). This CDR3 region has 17 residues. The V gene end was trimmed by 0 bases and the J gene end by 6 bases; junction bases not matched to a gene: 8. CDR3 sequence reads: CASSLGTSGVTGDTQYF. CDR3 coding DNA: TGTGCCAGCAGCTTAGGGACTAGCGGGGTTACGGGGGATACGCAGTATTTT.

This clone was observed a single time. V is TRBV27 and J is TRBJ1-2; weak D call: TRBD1 (5 bases). Germline lookup yields CDR1 MNHEY and CDR2 SMNVEV (reference sequence). The CDR3 loop spans 14 amino acids. The V gene lost 3 bases and the J gene lost 0 bases, with 8 bases spanning the gap. The CDR3 protein is CASSFQGTNYGYTF. CDR3 coding DNA: TGTGCCAGCAGTTTCCAGGGAACTAACTATGGCTACACCTTC.

The chain carries TRBV11-2 and TRBJ2-5, with D perhaps matching TRBD2 (6 bases). The germline gives CDR1 SGHAT, CDR2 FQNNGV. Trimming shortened V by 1 base and J by 5 bases, and 11 bases separated the two germline ends. The CDR3 is 14 amino acids. This chain's CDR3 is CASSLATGRETQYF. For the CDR3, the DNA is TGTGCCAGCAGCTTAGCTACGGGGAGGGAGACCCAGTACTTC.

This chain uses TRBV9 with TRBJ2-1, with D hard to call. Germline V CDR1 and CDR2: SGDLS, YYNGEE. Trimming shortened V by 3 bases and J by 7 bases, and 8 bases separated the two germline ends. This CDR3 has 12 residues. The CDR3 sequence: CASSAQANEQFF. CDR3 in DNA: TGTGCCAGCAGCGCCCAGGCAAATGAGCAGTTCTTC.

This chain links TRBV18 with TRBJ2-5, with a tentative D call TRBD1 (5 bases). The V gene's germline CDR1 is KGHSH and CDR2 LQKENI. This CDR3 spans 15 amino acids. The ends were cut back, 6 bases at V and 5 bases at J, with 19 bases in the middle. The DNA of the CDR3 is TGTGCCAGCTCTCCTCAGGGCCCCGACGGCGAGACCCAGTACTTC. Residues: CASSPQGPDGETQYF. Full variable domain (outside the CDR3, taken from reference TRBV18 and TRBJ2-5): NAGVMQNPRHLVRRRGQEARLRCSPMKGHSHVYWYRQLPEEGLKFMVYLQKENIIDESGMPKERFSAEFPKEGPSILRIQQVVRGDSAAYFCASSPQGPDGETQYFGPGTRLLVL.

V gene TRBV6-5 combines with J gene TRBJ1-6; possible D gene TRBD1, 5 bases. This CDR3 has 15 residues. CDR1 is MNHEY and CDR2 is SVGAGI in the germline V gene. Trimming stripped 6 bases from V and 2 bases from J, with 11 bases between. The CDR3 spells CASSRDSTYNSPLHF. CDR3 DNA sequence: TGTGCCAGCAGCCGCGACAGTACCTATAATTCACCCCTCCACTTT.

The chain has TRBV4-1 and TRBJ2-1, with 10 positions matching TRBD2. The CDR3 runs 16 residues. Germline V gene lookup returns CDR1 MGHRA and CDR2 YSYEKL. The J segment lost 4 bases and the V segment lost 2 bases, leaving 5 bases of the junction unmatched. CDR3 protein: CASSQPTSGVYNEQFF. The CDR3 DNA follows: TGCGCCAGCAGCCAACCTACTAGCGGGGTGTACAATGAGCAGTTCTTC.

The CDR3 loop reads CASSQGGSGGGTEAFF. The CDR3 nucleotides are TGTGCCAGCAGCCAAGGAGGATCGGGGGGAGGCACTGAAGCTTTCTTT. The gene calls are TRBV4-2 and TRBJ1-1, with D tentatively TRBD1 (5 bases). The germline CDR1 and CDR2 sequences are LGHNA and YNFKEQ. This CDR3 has 16 amino acids. V was cut by 1 base and J by 4 bases, with 16 bases left in between.

The J gene is TRBJ1-2, the V gene TRBV6-4, with D tentatively TRBD1 (5 bases). The germline V gene has CDR1 MRHNA and CDR2 SNTAGT. There are 14 residues in the CDR3. V lost 0 bases to trimming and J lost 7 bases, with 12 bases between them. The CDR3 DNA is TGTGCCAGCAGTGACTCCCCAGGGAGGTCTGGCTACACCTTC. It is translated as CASSDSPGRSGYTF.

This chain links TRBV18 with TRBJ2-7; D is perhaps TRBD1 (5 bases). CDR1 and CDR2 (germline): KGHSH, LQKENI. CDR3 length: 12 amino acids. The V gene lost 0 bases and the J gene lost 12 bases, with 12 bases spanning the gap. The CDR3 DNA reads as TGTGCCAGCTCACCACCGAAAGGGGCAGGGTACTTC. This gives the protein CASSPPKGAGYF. Supplemented by reference TRBV18 and TRBJ2-7, the full variable domain reads NAGVMQNPRHLVRRRGQEARLRCSPMKGHSHVYWYRQLPEEGLKFMVYLQKENIIDESGMPKERFSAEFPKEGPSILRIQQVVRGDSAAYFCASSPPKGAGYFGPGTRLTVT.